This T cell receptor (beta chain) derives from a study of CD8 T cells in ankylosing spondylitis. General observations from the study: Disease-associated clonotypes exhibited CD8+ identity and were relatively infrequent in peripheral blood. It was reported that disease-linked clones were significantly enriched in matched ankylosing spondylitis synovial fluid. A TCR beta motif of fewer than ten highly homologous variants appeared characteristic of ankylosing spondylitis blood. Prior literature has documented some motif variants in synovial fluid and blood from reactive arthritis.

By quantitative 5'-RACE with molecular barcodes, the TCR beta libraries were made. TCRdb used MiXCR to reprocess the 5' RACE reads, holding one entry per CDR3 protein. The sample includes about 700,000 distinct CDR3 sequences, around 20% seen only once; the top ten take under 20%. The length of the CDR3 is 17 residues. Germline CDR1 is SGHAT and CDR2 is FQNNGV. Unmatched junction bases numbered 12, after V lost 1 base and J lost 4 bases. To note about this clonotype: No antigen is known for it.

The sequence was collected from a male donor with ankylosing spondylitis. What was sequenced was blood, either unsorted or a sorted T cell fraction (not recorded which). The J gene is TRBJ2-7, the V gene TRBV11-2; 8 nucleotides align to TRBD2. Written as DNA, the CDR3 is TGTGCCAGCAGCTTAGCCACCAGCGGGGGACGCCCATACGAGCAGTACTTC. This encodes CASSLATSGGRPYEQYF.